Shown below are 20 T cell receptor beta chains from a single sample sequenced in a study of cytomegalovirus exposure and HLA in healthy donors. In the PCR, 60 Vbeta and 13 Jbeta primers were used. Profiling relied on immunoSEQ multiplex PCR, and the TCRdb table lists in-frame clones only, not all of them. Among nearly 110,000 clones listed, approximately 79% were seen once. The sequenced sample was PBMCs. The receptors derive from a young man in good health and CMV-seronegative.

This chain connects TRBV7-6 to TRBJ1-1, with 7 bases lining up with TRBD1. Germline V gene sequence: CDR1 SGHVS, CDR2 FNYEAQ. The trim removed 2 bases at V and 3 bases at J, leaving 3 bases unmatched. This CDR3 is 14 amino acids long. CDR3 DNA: TGTGCCAGCAGCTTACAGGGGGACTACACTGAAGCTTTCTTT. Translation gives CASSLQGDYTEAFF.

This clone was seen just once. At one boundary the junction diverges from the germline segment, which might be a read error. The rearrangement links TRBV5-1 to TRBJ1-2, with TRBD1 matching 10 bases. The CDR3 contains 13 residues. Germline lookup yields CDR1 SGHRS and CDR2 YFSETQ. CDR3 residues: CASSSGQGLGYPF. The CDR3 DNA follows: TGCGCCAGCAGCTCGGGACAGGGGCTAGGCTACCCCTTC.

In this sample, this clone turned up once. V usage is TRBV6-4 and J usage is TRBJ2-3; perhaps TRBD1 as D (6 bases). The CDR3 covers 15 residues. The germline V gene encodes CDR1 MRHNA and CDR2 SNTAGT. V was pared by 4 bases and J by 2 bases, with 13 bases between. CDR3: CASSAGEKHTDTQYF. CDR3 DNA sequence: TGTGCCAGCAGTGCAGGGGAGAAGCACACAGATACGCAGTATTTT.

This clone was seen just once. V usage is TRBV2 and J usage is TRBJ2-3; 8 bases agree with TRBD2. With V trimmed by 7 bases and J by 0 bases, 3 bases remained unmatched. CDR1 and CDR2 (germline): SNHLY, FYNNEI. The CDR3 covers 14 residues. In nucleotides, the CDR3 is TGTGCCAGCAACCAGCGGGGGAGCACAGATACGCAGTATTTT. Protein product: CASNQRGSTDTQYF.

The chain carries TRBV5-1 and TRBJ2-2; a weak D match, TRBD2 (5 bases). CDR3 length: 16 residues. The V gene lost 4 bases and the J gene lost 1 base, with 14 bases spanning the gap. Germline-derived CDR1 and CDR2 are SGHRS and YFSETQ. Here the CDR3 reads CASSPAEGMNTGELFF. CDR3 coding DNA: TGCGCCAGCAGCCCCGCAGAGGGCATGAACACCGGGGAGCTGTTTTTT.

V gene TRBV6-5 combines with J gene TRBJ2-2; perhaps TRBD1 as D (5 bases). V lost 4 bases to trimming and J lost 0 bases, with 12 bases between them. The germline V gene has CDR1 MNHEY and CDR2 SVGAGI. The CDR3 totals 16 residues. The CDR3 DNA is TGTGCCAGCAGTTTCCCAGACAGAGCGAACACCGGGGAGCTGTTTTTT. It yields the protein CASSFPDRANTGELFF.

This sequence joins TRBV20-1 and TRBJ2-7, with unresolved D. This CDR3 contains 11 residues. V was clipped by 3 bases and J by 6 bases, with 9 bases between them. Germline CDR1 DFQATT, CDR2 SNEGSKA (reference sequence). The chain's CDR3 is CSARMTSEQYF. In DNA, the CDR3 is TGCAGTGCTAGGATGACAAGCGAGCAGTACTTC.

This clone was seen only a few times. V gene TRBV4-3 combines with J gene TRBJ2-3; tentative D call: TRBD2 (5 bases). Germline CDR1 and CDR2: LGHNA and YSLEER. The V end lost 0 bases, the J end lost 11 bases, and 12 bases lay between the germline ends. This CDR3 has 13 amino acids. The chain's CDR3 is CASSQDGVTEQYF. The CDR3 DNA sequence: TGCGCCAGCAGCCAAGACGGGGTCACCGAGCAGTATTTT.

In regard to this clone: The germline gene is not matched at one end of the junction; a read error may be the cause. As DNA, the CDR3 is TGTGCCAGCAAACCTTCACAGGGAAACTATGGCTACCCCTTC. It yields the protein CASKPSQGNYGYPF. The chain couples TRBV6-1 to TRBJ1-2; possible D gene TRBD1, 6 bases. Germline V gives CDR1 MNHNS, CDR2 SASEGT. CDR3 length: 14 amino acids.

CDR3 protein: CARSLGRDCSYEQYF. CDR3 coding DNA: TGTGCCAGAAGCTTAGGCAGGGATTGCTCCTACGAGCAGTACTTC. The chain links TRBV5-3 to TRBJ2-7; weak D call: TRBD1 (5 bases). TRBV5-3 is sorted into the ORF group, with uncertain function. The CDR3 runs 15 residues. V lost 2 bases and J lost 0, with 12 bases in between.

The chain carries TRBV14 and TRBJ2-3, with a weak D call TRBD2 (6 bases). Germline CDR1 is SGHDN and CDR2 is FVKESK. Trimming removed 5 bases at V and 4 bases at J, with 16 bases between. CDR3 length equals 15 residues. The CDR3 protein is CASSSTSYGADTQYF. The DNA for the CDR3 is TGTGCCAGCAGCTCCACTAGCTACGGGGCAGATACGCAGTATTTT.

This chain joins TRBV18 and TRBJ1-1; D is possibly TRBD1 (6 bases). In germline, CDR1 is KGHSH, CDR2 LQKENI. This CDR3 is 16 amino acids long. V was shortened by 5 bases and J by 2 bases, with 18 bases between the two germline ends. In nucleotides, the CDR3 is TGTGCCAGCTCATCCGGGACACCCGGAAGTAACACTGAAGCTTTCTTT. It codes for CASSSGTPGSNTEAFF.

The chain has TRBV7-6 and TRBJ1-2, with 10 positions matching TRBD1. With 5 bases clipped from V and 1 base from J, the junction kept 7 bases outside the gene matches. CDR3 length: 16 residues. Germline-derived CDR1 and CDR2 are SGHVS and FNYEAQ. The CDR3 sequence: CASSTRQGARNYGYTF. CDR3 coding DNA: TGTGCCAGCAGCACCCGACAGGGGGCTCGTAACTATGGCTACACCTTC.

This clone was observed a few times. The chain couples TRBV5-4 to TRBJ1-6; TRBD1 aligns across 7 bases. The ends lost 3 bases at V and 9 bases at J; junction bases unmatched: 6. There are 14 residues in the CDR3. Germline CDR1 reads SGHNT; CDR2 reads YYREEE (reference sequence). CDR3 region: CASSSDRWGSPLHF. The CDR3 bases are TGTGCCAGCAGCTCGGACAGGTGGGGTTCACCCCTCCACTTT.

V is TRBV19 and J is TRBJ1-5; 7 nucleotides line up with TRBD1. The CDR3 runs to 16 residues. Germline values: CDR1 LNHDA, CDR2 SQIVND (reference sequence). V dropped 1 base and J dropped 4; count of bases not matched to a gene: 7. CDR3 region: CASSIVGQSLNQPQHF. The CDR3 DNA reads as TGTGCCAGTAGTATAGTGGGACAGTCGTTAAATCAGCCCCAGCATTTT.

The CDR3 protein is CATSFSGQGGEQFF. CDR3 bases: TGTGCCACCAGCTTCTCAGGACAGGGCGGTGAGCAGTTCTTC. The gene calls are TRBV15 and TRBJ2-1; 8 bases fit TRBD1. Per the germline V gene, CDR1 is LNHNV and CDR2 is YYDKDF (reference sequence). V was clipped by 5 bases and J by 9 bases; unmatched bases: 9. This CDR3 is built from 14 residues.

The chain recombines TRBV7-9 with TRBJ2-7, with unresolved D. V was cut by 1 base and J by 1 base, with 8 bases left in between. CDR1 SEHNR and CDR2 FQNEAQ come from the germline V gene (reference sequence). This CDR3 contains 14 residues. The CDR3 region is CASSLVPSSYEQYF. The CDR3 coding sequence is TGTGCCAGCAGCTTAGTTCCGTCTTCCTACGAGCAGTACTTC. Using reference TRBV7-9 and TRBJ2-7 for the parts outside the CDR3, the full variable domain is DTGVSQNPRHKITKRGQNVTFRCDPISEHNRLYWYRQTLGQGPEFLTYFQNEAQLEKSRLLSDRFSAERPKGSFSTLEIQRTEQGDSAMYLCASSLVPSSYEQYFGPGTRLTVT.

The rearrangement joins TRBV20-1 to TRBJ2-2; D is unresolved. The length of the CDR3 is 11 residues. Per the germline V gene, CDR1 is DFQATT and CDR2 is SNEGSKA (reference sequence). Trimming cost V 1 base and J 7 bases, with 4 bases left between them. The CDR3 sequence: CSARVVGELFF. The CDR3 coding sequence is TGCAGTGCTAGAGTCGTCGGGGAGCTGTTTTTT.

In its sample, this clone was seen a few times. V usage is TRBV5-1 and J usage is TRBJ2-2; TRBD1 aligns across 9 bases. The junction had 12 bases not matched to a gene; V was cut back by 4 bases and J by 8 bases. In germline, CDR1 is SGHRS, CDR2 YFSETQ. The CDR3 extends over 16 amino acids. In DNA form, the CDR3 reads TGCGCCAGCAGCCCCCCGACCGGGACAGGGTTGGGGGAGCTGTTTTTT. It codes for CASSPPTGTGLGELFF.

The CDR3 region has the DNA TGTGCCAGCAGCCCCGGGACAGGGTATCCCCTCGAGCAGTACTTC. Translated: CASSPGTGYPLEQYF. This chain uses TRBV7-2 with TRBJ2-7; 9 bases fit TRBD1. Germline V gene lookup returns CDR1 SGHTA and CDR2 FQGNSA. The CDR3 spans 15 residues. The ends lost 5 bases at V and 6 bases at J; junction bases unmatched: 11.